The sequence of this TCR beta chain was determined in a study of cytomegalovirus exposure and HLA in healthy donors. The PCR was carried out with 60 Vbeta primers and 13 Jbeta primers. TCRdb keeps only in-frame clones here, not all; method: immunoSEQ multiplex PCR. The table records about 230,000 clones, approximately 87% of them present only once. The CDR3 runs to 16 residues. The germline CDR1 and CDR2 sequences are SEHNR and FQNEAQ (reference sequence). V was pared by 5 bases and J by 0 bases, with 10 bases of the junction left unmatched. Sequencing input: PBMCs. The clonotype was recovered from a human donor in good health. The chain combines TRBV7-9 with TRBJ2-7; 7 nucleotides match TRBD1. The CDR3 DNA reads TGTGCCAGCAGCCCCAGGGACAGATCAAGCTCCTACGAGCAGTACTTC. Encoded protein: CASSPRDRSSSYEQYF.